The next 22 T cell receptor beta chains were all read from a single sample in a study of PD-L1 blockade in urothelial cancer. Sample time point: pretreatment peripheral blood. The table came from immunoSEQ multiplex PCR; TCRdb's copy has only in-frame clones and leaves some out. The sample contains about 55,000 clones, roughly four fifths of which appear only once. Sequenced here: PBMCs, sampled around atezolizumab (anti-PD-L1) treatment. Source of these receptors: a man between 65 and 80 years old with urothelial cancer.

The chain joins TRBV5-4 to TRBJ1-1; TRBD1 is a possible D gene (6 bases). This CDR3 has 15 residues. V gave up 4 bases and J gave up 2 bases, with 15 bases separating them. The germline V gene encodes CDR1 SGHNT and CDR2 YYREEE (reference sequence). CDR3 protein: CASSTATGLNTEAFF. In DNA form, the CDR3 reads TGTGCCAGCAGCACCGCGACAGGCCTCAACACTGAAGCTTTCTTT.

Only one count was recorded for this clone. The gene calls are TRBV5-1 and TRBJ2-3; tentatively, D is TRBD2 (6 bases). The V end was cut by 4 bases, the J end by 5 bases, with 20 bases between. The CDR3 spans 16 residues. Looked up from germline, CDR1 is SGHRS and CDR2 is YFSETQ. The CDR3 loop is CASSTSMAGRRDTQYF. In DNA, the CDR3 is TGCGCCAGCAGCACCTCAATGGCGGGGCGGAGAGATACGCAGTATTTT.

This sequence joins TRBV5-1 and TRBJ1-2; the D gene is possibly TRBD1 (6 bases). Trimming stripped 4 bases from V and 7 bases from J, with 20 bases between. The CDR3 spans 15 residues. The V gene's germline CDR1 is SGHRS and CDR2 YFSETQ. CDR3 DNA sequence: TGCGCCAGCAGCCGGACGCGGGTGGGGGCTAGTGGCTACACCTTC. Its protein product is CASSRTRVGASGYTF.

The chain couples TRBV9 to TRBJ2-1; D is perhaps TRBD2 (6 bases). The CDR3 totals 16 residues. V was trimmed by 3 bases and J by 5 bases, leaving 18 bases between them. The germline gives CDR1 SGDLS, CDR2 YYNGEE. The CDR3 nucleotides read TGTGCCAGCAGCGATCGGACGGCACGGACTAACAATGAGCAGTTCTTC. Residues: CASSDRTARTNNEQFF.

The chain carries TRBV7-2 and TRBJ2-4, with 9 bases lining up with TRBD2. The CDR3 is 16 residues long. CDR1 is SGHTA, CDR2 FQGNSA, per germline. The junction had 10 bases not matched to a gene; V was cut back by 4 bases and J by 6 bases. As DNA, the CDR3 is TGTGCCAGCAGCTCCGAGGAGGGACTAGCATTAAACATTCAGTACTTC. It yields the protein CASSSEEGLALNIQYF.

The chain's CDR3 is CASSLRGWTEAFF. The CDR3 nucleotides are TGTGCCAGCAGCTTGAGAGGGTGGACTGAAGCTTTCTTT. The gene calls are TRBV7-3 and TRBJ1-1; no firm D call. This CDR3 region has 13 residues. CDR1 and CDR2 from the germline V gene are SGHTA and FQGTGA. V lost 3 bases and J 5 bases, leaving 10 bases between the germline ends.

V usage is TRBV19 and J usage is TRBJ1-2; 7 nucleotides line up with TRBD1. The CDR3 length is 14 residues. J lost 5 bases, V lost 6 bases, and 9 bases had no gene match. The germline CDR1 and CDR2 sequences are LNHDA and SQIVND (reference sequence). The CDR3 bases are TGTGCCAGTAGCCGCGGGACAGCCCAATATGGCTACACCTTC. It is translated as CASSRGTAQYGYTF.

This clone appeared once. No DNA is shown, since the ends of the CDR3 on it are uncertain; the CDR3 is the one TCRdb lists. This chain uses TRBV29-1 with TRBJ1-2. Germline V CDR1 and CDR2: SQVTM, ANQGSEA. With termini counted, the CDR3 has 13 amino acids. CDR3 loop: CSVEGGDFRGYTF.

J is TRBJ2-7 and V is TRBV4-1, with 7 bases lining up with TRBD1. The germline CDR1 and CDR2 sequences are MGHRA and YSYEKL. The CDR3 is made up of 16 amino acids. Unmatched junction bases numbered 9, after V lost 0 bases and J lost 4 bases. The DNA of the CDR3 is TGCGCCAGCAGCCAAGATCCGACGGCCAGGGGGTACGAGCAGTACTTC. Protein sequence: CASSQDPTARGYEQYF.

The rearrangement links TRBV7-9 to TRBJ1-2; D is uncertain. V lost 4 bases and J 6 bases, leaving 18 bases between the germline ends. The germline gives CDR1 SEHNR, CDR2 FQNEAQ (reference sequence). The CDR3 contains 15 residues. The CDR3 bases are TGTGCCAGCAGCTCCGCATCGGCCCTAGGCAATGGCTACACCTTC. Residues: CASSSASALGNGYTF.

Here the CDR3 reads CASSLVGGETQYF. CDR3 DNA: TGTGCCAGCAGCTTGGTCGGGGGGGAGACCCAGTACTTC. The chain has TRBV5-4 and TRBJ2-5; 7 bases are a match to TRBD2. The CDR3 is 13 residues long. After removal of 0 bases from V and 5 bases from J, the junction contained 1 base not matched to a gene. CDR1 is SGHNT, CDR2 YYREEE, per germline (reference sequence).

V gene TRBV28 combines with J gene TRBJ2-7; 8 positions agree with TRBD1. This CDR3 has 18 amino acids. Germline V gene data show CDR1 as MDHEN and CDR2 as SYDVKM. Trimming took 6 bases from V and 6 from J; bases not matched to a gene: 22. The CDR3 loop is CASSPPGRAGGIRGEQYF. The CDR3 nucleotides read TGTGCCAGCAGCCCCCCCGGTCGGGCAGGGGGCATCAGGGGCGAGCAGTACTTC.

CDR3 protein: CASSYSMMNREDGYTF. For the CDR3, the DNA is TGTGCCAGCAGTTACTCGATGATGAACAGGGAAGATGGCTACACCTTC. The V call is TRBV6-6, the J call TRBJ1-2; a weak D match, TRBD1 (6 bases). V was clipped by 0 bases and J by 6 bases, with 17 bases between them. There are 16 residues in the CDR3. Germline V gene sequence: CDR1 MNHNY, CDR2 SVGAGI (reference sequence).

The J gene is TRBJ1-1, the V gene TRBV18; 8 bases fit TRBD1. This CDR3 has 15 residues. V dropped 5 bases and J dropped 1; count of bases not matched to a gene: 6. The germline CDR1 and CDR2 sequences are KGHSH and LQKENI. The CDR3 DNA sequence: TGTGCCAGCTCATTGGGACAGGCAAAGAACACTGAAGCTTTCTTT. Protein product: CASSLGQAKNTEAFF.

The chain carries TRBV4-3 and TRBJ1-4, with D perhaps matching TRBD1 (5 bases). Per the germline V gene, CDR1 is LGHNA and CDR2 is YSLEER. The CDR3 extends over 15 amino acids. Trimming stripped 0 bases from V and 4 bases from J, with 9 bases between. The CDR3 reads CASSQDRQRNEKLFF. CDR3 nucleotide sequence: TGCGCCAGCAGCCAAGATCGACAGCGTAATGAAAAACTGTTTTTT.

This clone has a handful of counts. This rearrangement joins TRBV21-1 to TRBJ2-7; the table's D call TRBD2 went unverified against the DNA. TRBV21-1 is a listed pseudogene. The CDR3 spans 19 residues. Written as DNA, the CDR3 is TGTGCCAGCAGCAAAGGAGAAAGAATAATGAGGACTTGCCGCTACGAGCAGTACTTC. This codes for CASSKGERIMRTCRYEQYF.

In nucleotides, the CDR3 is TGTGCCAGCAGCTTCACCGGACAGGGGAGAGAGACCCAGTACTTC. This encodes CASSFTGQGRETQYF. The V and J genes are TRBV11-2 and TRBJ2-5; 9 bases line up with TRBD1. V lost 3 bases to trimming and J lost 4 bases; unmatched junction nucleotides: 6. The CDR3 contains 15 residues. Germline V lookup: CDR1 SGHAT, CDR2 FQNNGV.

The V gene is TRBV19, the J gene TRBJ1-3; no firm D call. The CDR3 is 14 residues long. Trimming removed 9 bases at V and 0 bases at J, with 12 bases between. Germline lookup yields CDR1 LNHDA and CDR2 SQIVND (reference sequence). CDR3 DNA sequence: TGTGCCAGCACCACGGGGTACTCTGGAAACACCATATATTTT. It codes for CASTTGYSGNTIYF.

The rearrangement uses TRBV7-2 and TRBJ1-2; 7 positions match TRBD1. The ends lost 3 bases at V and 5 bases at J; junction bases unmatched: 3. The CDR3 runs 13 residues. The germline V gene encodes CDR1 SGHTA and CDR2 FQGNSA. The CDR3 bases are TGTGCCAGCAGCTTTGACAGGGATTATGGCTACACCTTC. Encoded protein: CASSFDRDYGYTF.

The J gene is TRBJ2-3, the V gene TRBV5-1; TRBD2 is a possible D gene (5 bases). The CDR3 covers 14 residues. The ends were cut back, 4 bases at V and 3 bases at J, with 12 bases in the middle. Looked up from germline, CDR1 is SGHRS and CDR2 is YFSETQ. The CDR3 is CASSLSPGTDTQYF. In nucleotides, the CDR3 is TGCGCCAGCAGCCTGAGCCCGGGAACAGATACGCAGTATTTT.

This rearrangement joins TRBV30 to TRBJ2-5; a weak D match, TRBD1 (6 bases). V was clipped by 1 base and J by 4 bases, with 10 bases between them. Germline loops: CDR1 GTSNPN, CDR2 SVGIG (reference sequence). There are 13 residues in the CDR3. CDR3 protein: CAWSELRGETQYF. CDR3 in DNA: TGTGCCTGGAGTGAGCTCAGGGGAGAGACCCAGTACTTC.

As DNA, the CDR3 is TGTGCCAGCATCGCAGGGTCGGCGAACACCGGGGAGCTGTTTTTT. Protein: CASIAGSANTGELFF. V and J are TRBV7-9 and TRBJ2-2; weak D call: TRBD1 (5 bases). The CDR3 covers 15 residues. V shed 7 bases and J shed 0 bases, with 12 bases lying between them. In germline, CDR1 is SEHNR, CDR2 FQNEAQ (reference sequence).